Reported below is one TCR beta chain. What it binds is not known. Germline is not matched at one junction end, which may reflect a read error. The source of the sample is a study of T-cell memory formation after mild COVID-19. Overall study context: TCR clusters were mostly donor specific. Study results and limitations: Some clones that responded turned up in pre-infection memory, which suggests that cross-reactive memory joined in. CD4+ contracting clones were mainly CM and EM; CD8+ ones, EMRA.

5'RACE primed at constant segments yielded TCR alpha and TCR beta cDNA libraries bearing sample barcodes and UMIs. Via MiXCR, TCRdb re-called the 5' RACE reads, giving one row per CDR3 protein. The sample carries 470,000 or so distinct CDR3 sequences, around a sixth recorded once. The TCR comes from an adult woman who had mild COVID-19 (a few samples of this study predate the infection). Cell type and time point are not known. The sample was PBMCs or a T cell subset sorted from them (not recorded which).

The CDR3 sequence: CASSLGTTTDTQYF. CDR3 nucleotide sequence: TGTGCTAGCAGCTTAGGGACTACCACAGATACGCAGTATTTT. This rearrangement joins TRBV7-7 to TRBJ2-3; 7 bases are a match to TRBD2. The CDR3 is made up of 14 amino acids. Germline-derived CDR1 and CDR2 are SSHAT and FNYEAQ (reference sequence).